These 10 T cell receptor beta chains share one sample of origin, sequenced in a study of beta chain features in type 1 diabetes. Study-wide points: Among all four CD4+ subsets, Type 1 diabetes patients had TCRB CDR3s that were moderately but significantly shorter.

Which antigens these TCRs recognize remains unknown. The authors reverse transcribed all of the isolated RNA, so sequencing captured expressed TCRB transcripts. The protocol was immunoSEQ multiplex PCR, while the TCRdb copy is restricted to in-frame clones and leaves out a portion. Altogether some 240,000 clones are present, around 15% being singletons, with the ten largest covering more than 0.075%. Sequencing used naive CD4+ T cells from blood. Receptors originate from a man aged 25 to 40 with type 1 diabetes.

This clone has more than one count but fewer than ten. The V gene is TRBV30, the J gene TRBJ1-1, with D tentatively TRBD1 (5 bases). With 0 bases removed from V and 3 bases from J, the gap between germline ends came to 11 bases. The CDR3 is 14 residues long. CDR1 and CDR2 (germline): GTSNPN, SVGIG (reference sequence). This CDR3 reads CAWSVKGRDTEAFF. CDR3 coding DNA: TGTGCCTGGAGTGTTAAGGGGAGGGACACTGAAGCTTTCTTT.

Points on this clone: At one of its ends the junction is not consistent with the germline gene, which may arise from a read error. The chain is built from TRBV20-1 and TRBJ1-1, with a weak D call TRBD1 (6 bases). CDR1 and CDR2 from the germline V gene are DFQATT and SNEGSKA (reference sequence). The CDR3 is 10 amino acids. CDR3 sequence (DNA): TGCAGTGCGTCGGACGGGGGGCGAATCTTT. Protein product: CSASDGGRIF.

V is TRBV9 and J is TRBJ1-3, with D possibly matching TRBD1 (6 bases). V was shortened by 4 bases and J by 2 bases, with 13 bases between the two germline ends. Germline lookup yields CDR1 SGDLS and CDR2 YYNGEE. The CDR3 is 15 residues long. In DNA form, the CDR3 reads TGTGCCAGCAGCTTTCAACAGGGCCCTGGAAACACCATATATTTT. Translation gives CASSFQQGPGNTIYF.

The chain combines TRBV29-1 with TRBJ2-7; D is perhaps TRBD1 (6 bases). The V gene's germline CDR1 is SQVTM and CDR2 ANQGSEA. V gave up 3 bases and J gave up 5 bases, with 14 bases separating them. This CDR3 is built from 13 residues. CDR3 DNA: TGCAGCGTTGAGGGGCAGGGGAACGACGAGCAGTACTTC. Encoded protein: CSVEGQGNDEQYF.

This clone was picked up a small number of times. V usage is TRBV7-2 and J usage is TRBJ2-1, with D hard to call. CDR3 length equals 12 residues. The V gene's germline CDR1 is SGHTA and CDR2 FQGNSA. V was clipped by 5 bases and J by 7 bases, with 9 bases between them. The CDR3 DNA reads as TGTGCCAGCAGCAAGAGGCGGAATGAGCAGTTCTTC. Translated, it gives CASSKRRNEQFF.

This clone was found a few times. The rearrangement uses TRBV13 and TRBJ1-2; D is possibly TRBD1 (5 bases). This CDR3 has 15 residues. Trimming took 3 bases from V and 2 from J, leaving 13 bases between them. Germline loops: CDR1 PRHDT, CDR2 FYEKMQ (reference sequence). This CDR3 reads CASSFGQRTNYGYTF. In DNA form, the CDR3 reads TGTGCCAGCAGCTTCGGACAAAGAACAAACTATGGCTACACCTTC.

This sequence joins TRBV30 and TRBJ1-3; D not resolved. V was clipped by 4 bases and J by 7 bases, with 11 bases between them. The CDR3 loop spans 12 amino acids. Germline V CDR1 and CDR2: GTSNPN, SVGIG (reference sequence). The CDR3 loop is CAWTTGGNTIYF. Here the CDR3 DNA reads TGTGCCTGGACGACCGGTGGTAACACCATATATTTT.

This chain joins TRBV5-1 and TRBJ2-3, with a tentative D call TRBD2 (5 bases). Germline V CDR1 and CDR2: SGHRS, YFSETQ. The CDR3 loop spans 14 amino acids. V was cut by 0 bases and J by 5 bases, with 10 bases left in between. In nucleotides, the CDR3 is TGCGCCAGCAGCTTGGACTCGGCGGGAGATACGCAGTATTTT. Amino acid sequence: CASSLDSAGDTQYF.

V is TRBV7-9 and J is TRBJ1-1; D uncertain. The CDR3 totals 13 residues. V was shortened by 3 bases and J by 10 bases, with 15 bases between the two germline ends. Per the germline V gene, CDR1 is SEHNR and CDR2 is FQNEAQ (reference sequence). This chain's CDR3 is CASSFTEDPGAFF. The CDR3 nucleotides read TGTGCCAGCAGCTTCACCGAGGATCCGGGAGCTTTCTTT.

This clone has just a few counts. J is TRBJ1-2 and V is TRBV6-5; a possible D gene is TRBD1 (5 bases). Germline CDR1 reads MNHEY; CDR2 reads SVGAGI. Trimming took off 0 bases at V and 5 bases at J, with 10 bases between the two ends. The CDR3 has 14 amino acids. DNA for the CDR3: TGTGCCAGCAGTTACTCGACCAGGGAGTATGGCTACACCTTC. It specifies CASSYSTREYGYTF.